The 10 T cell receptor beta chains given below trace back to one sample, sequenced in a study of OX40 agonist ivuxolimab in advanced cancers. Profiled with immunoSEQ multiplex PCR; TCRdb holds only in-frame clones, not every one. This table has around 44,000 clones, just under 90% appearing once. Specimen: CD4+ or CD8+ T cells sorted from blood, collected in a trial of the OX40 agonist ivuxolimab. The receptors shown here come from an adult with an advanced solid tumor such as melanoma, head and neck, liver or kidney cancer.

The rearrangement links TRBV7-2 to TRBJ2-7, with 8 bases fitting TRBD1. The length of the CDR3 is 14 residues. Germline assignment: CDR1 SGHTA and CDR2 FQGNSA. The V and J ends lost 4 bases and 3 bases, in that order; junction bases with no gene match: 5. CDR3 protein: CASSWGDRSYEQYF. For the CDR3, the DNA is TGTGCCAGCAGCTGGGGGGACAGGAGCTACGAGCAGTACTTC.

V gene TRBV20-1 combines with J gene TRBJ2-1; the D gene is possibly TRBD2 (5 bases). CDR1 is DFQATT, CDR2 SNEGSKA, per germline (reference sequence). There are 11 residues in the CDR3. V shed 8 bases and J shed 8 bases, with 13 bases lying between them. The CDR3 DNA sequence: TGCAGTTCCGAGGAGGCGGATGAGCAGTTCTTC. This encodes CSSEEADEQFF.

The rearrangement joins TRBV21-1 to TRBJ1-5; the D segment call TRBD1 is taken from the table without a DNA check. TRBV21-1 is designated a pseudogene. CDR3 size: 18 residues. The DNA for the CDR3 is TGTGCCAGCAGCAAGCCGGCTCAGGGGGCAAGGGAGGGTCAGCCCCAGCATTTT. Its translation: CASSKPAQGAREGQPQHF.

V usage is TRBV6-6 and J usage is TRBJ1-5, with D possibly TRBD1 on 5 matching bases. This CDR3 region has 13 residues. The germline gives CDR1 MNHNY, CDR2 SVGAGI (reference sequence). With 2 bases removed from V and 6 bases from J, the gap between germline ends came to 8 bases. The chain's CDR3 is CASSYGGGQPQHF. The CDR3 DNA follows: TGTGCCAGCAGTTACGGGGGGGGTCAGCCCCAGCATTTT.

The CDR3 region is CASRGGTSTNTGELFF. The DNA of the CDR3 is TGTGCCAGCAGAGGTGGAACATCCACCAACACCGGGGAGCTGTTTTTT. The chain links TRBV25-1 to TRBJ2-2; D uncertain. V was pared by 6 bases and J by 2 bases, with 16 bases between. This CDR3 is 16 amino acids long. Germline lookup yields CDR1 MGHDK and CDR2 SYGVNS.

In DNA form, the CDR3 reads TGTGCCAGCAGTGGGGGGCTTATCGATGAGCAGTTCTTC. Translation gives CASSGGLIDEQFF. This chain connects TRBV2 to TRBJ2-1; D possibly corresponds to TRBD1 (6 bases). The CDR3 spans 13 residues. Trimming took 4 bases from V and 8 from J, leaving 12 bases between them. Looked up from germline, CDR1 is SNHLY and CDR2 is FYNNEI.

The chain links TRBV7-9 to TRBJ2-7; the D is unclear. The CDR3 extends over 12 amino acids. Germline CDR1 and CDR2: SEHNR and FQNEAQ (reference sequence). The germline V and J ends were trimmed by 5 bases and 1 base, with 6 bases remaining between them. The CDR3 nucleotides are TGTGCCAGCAGCCCCTTTTCCTACGAGCAGTACTTC. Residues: CASSPFSYEQYF.

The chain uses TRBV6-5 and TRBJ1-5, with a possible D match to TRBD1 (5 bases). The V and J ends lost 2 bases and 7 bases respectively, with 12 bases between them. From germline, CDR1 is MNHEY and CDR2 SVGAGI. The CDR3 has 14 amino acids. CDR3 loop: CASSYGAGRQPQHF. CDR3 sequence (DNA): TGTGCCAGCAGTTACGGGGCAGGGAGGCAGCCCCAGCATTTT.

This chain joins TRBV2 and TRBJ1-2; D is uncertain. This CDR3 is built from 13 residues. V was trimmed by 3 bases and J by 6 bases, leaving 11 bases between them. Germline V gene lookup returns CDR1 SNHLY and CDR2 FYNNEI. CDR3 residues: CASSEEKWDGYTF. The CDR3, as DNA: TGTGCCAGCAGTGAGGAGAAGTGGGATGGCTACACCTTC. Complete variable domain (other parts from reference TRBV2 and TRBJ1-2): EPEVTQTPSHQVTQMGQEVILRCVPISNHLYFYWYRQILGQKVEFLVSFYNNEISEKSEIFDDQFSVERPDGSNFTLKIRSTKLEDSAMYFCASSEEKWDGYTFGSGTRLTVV.

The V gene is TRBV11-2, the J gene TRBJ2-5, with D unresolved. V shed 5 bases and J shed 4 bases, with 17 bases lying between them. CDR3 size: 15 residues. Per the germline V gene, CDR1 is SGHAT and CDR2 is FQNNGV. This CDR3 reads CASSDLRMFSETQYF. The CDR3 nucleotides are TGTGCCAGCAGCGACCTTAGGATGTTTTCAGAGACCCAGTACTTC.